What follows are 32 T cell receptor beta chains derived from one specimen sequenced in a study of T-cell reconstitution after alpha-beta-depleted transplantation in children. Preparing the TCRbeta library involved the use of unique molecular identifiers. TCRdb fed the PCR reads into MiXCR, producing one record per CDR3 protein. The profile covers hundreds of thousands of distinct CDR3 sequences, with 15% to 20% appearing a single time and approximately 1% taken by the ten largest. Here the sequenced sample was PBMCs from the stem cell graft donor, taken from the stem cell graft. The source of these receptors is a human donor who donated a stem cell graft to a child with acute myeloid leukemia.

This clonotype was seen more than once but under ten times. The chain joins TRBV20-1 to TRBJ1-2; D is unresolved. CDR3 length equals 15 residues. The V end was cut by 2 bases, the J end by 0 bases, with 13 bases between. CDR1 DFQATT and CDR2 SNEGSKA come from the germline V gene (reference sequence). CDR3 sequence (DNA): TGCAGTGCTAGACCCCCCGGGCGCCCTAACTATGGCTACACCTTC. Translation gives CSARPPGRPNYGYTF.

This clonotype was seen repeatedly, ten times or more. The DNA of the CDR3 is TGCAGTGCTAAACAGGGGATCAACTATGGCTACACCTTC. This gives the protein CSAKQGINYGYTF. The rearrangement joins TRBV20-1 to TRBJ1-2; 7 nucleotides align to TRBD1. Per germline, CDR1 DFQATT and CDR2 SNEGSKA (reference sequence). CDR3 size: 13 residues. V trimming: 4 bases; J trimming: 2 bases; junction bases outside the gene matches: 4.

This clonotype appeared a few times. The chain is built from TRBV5-1 and TRBJ1-1; D might be TRBD1 (5 bases). The V and J ends lost 4 bases and 7 bases respectively, with 11 bases between them. This CDR3 has 12 residues. Germline CDR1 is SGHRS and CDR2 is YFSETQ. The CDR3 DNA reads TGCGCCAGCAGCCTCGACAGTTTTGAAGCTTTCTTT. Its protein product is CASSLDSFEAFF.

This rearrangement joins TRBV12-3 or TRBV12-4 to TRBJ2-3; tentative D call: TRBD2 (6 bases). This CDR3 comprises 12 residues. V shed 7 bases and J shed 7 bases, with 12 bases lying between them. The chain's CDR3 is CASTPGGNTQYF. CDR3 nucleotides: TGTGCCAGCACTCCCGGGGGAAATACGCAGTATTTT.

This clonotype was found many times. This chain links TRBV10-2 with TRBJ2-7; D gene unclear. The V gene lost 3 bases and the J gene lost 4 bases, with 13 bases spanning the gap. The CDR3 totals 14 residues. In germline, CDR1 is WSHSY, CDR2 SAAADI. The CDR3 nucleotides are TGCGCCAGCAGTGAACCCCAGGATCGGTACGAGCAGTACGTC. The encoded protein is CASSEPQDRYEQYV.

V usage is TRBV6-6 and J usage is TRBJ2-1; TRBD1 matches 7 bases. This CDR3 comprises 12 residues. CDR1 and CDR2 from the germline V gene are MNHNY and SVGAGI (reference sequence). The J segment lost 13 bases and the V segment lost 5 bases, leaving 8 bases of the junction unmatched. Written as DNA, the CDR3 is TGTGCCAGCAGTATGACAGGGTCCCTACAGTTCTTC. Translating gives CASSMTGSLQFF.

This clonotype came up many times. V and J are TRBV7-3 and TRBJ2-1; 10 bases are a match to TRBD1. The V segment lost 5 bases and the J segment 8 bases; nucleotides outside the gene matches: 9. The CDR3 totals 15 residues. Germline V lookup: CDR1 SGHTA, CDR2 FQGTGA. The CDR3 bases are TGTGCCAGCAGCGTCGACAGGGGGCGCGTCGATGAGCAGTTCTTC. Translated: CASSVDRGRVDEQFF.

The chain recombines TRBV5-1 with TRBJ1-1; no clear D. The CDR3 has 15 residues. CDR1 SGHRS and CDR2 YFSETQ come from the germline V gene. V lost 0 bases and J lost 5, with 14 bases in between. CDR3 nucleotide sequence: TGCGCCAGCAGCTTGGCGCAGAGGGAGTCGACTGAAGCTTTCTTT. The encoded protein is CASSLAQRESTEAFF.

In its sample, this clonotype was seen a few times. This chain joins TRBV27 and TRBJ1-3; the match to TRBD1 covers 7 bases. V lost 3 bases to trimming and J lost 2 bases; unmatched junction nucleotides: 4. The CDR3 has 15 amino acids. Germline CDR1 MNHEY, CDR2 SMNVEV (reference sequence). The CDR3 loop is CASSFRGGAGNTIYF. The CDR3 bases are TGTGCCAGCAGTTTCAGGGGGGGTGCTGGAAACACCATATATTTT.

This clonotype was detected ten times or more. The rearrangement joins TRBV9 to TRBJ2-7; TRBD2 is a possible D gene (6 bases). Trimming removed 3 bases from V and 6 bases from J, with 13 bases in between. Germline V gives CDR1 SGDLS, CDR2 YYNGEE. The CDR3 is 13 amino acids. CDR3 nucleotide sequence: TGTGCCAGCAGCGGGTACGCGGGGTGCGAGCAGTACGTC. Its translation is CASSGYAGCEQYV.

Concerning this clonotype itself: A much larger clonotype is one base distant, so this may be a read error. The chain carries TRBV7-9 and TRBJ2-5; the D is unclear. The germline V gene encodes CDR1 SEHNR and CDR2 FQNEAQ (reference sequence). V shed 0 bases and J shed 3 bases, with 5 bases lying between them. This CDR3 has 13 residues. The CDR3 nucleotides read TGTGCCAGCAGCTTAGCGGCAGAAGAGACCCAGTACTTC. Residues: CASSLAAEETQYF.

This clonotype came up a few times. This chain joins TRBV20-1 and TRBJ2-7; 7 bases are a match to TRBD1. The germline V gene encodes CDR1 DFQATT and CDR2 SNEGSKA (reference sequence). Unmatched junction bases numbered 5, after V lost 3 bases and J lost 3 bases. The CDR3 has 13 residues. The CDR3 spells CSASLDRSYEQYF. DNA for the CDR3: TGCAGTGCTAGCCTGGACAGGAGCTACGAGCAGTACTTC.

This clonotype was detected ten times or more. V usage is TRBV20-1 and J usage is TRBJ2-2; D is perhaps TRBD1 (5 bases). The CDR3 consists of 14 residues. Germline V gene lookup returns CDR1 DFQATT and CDR2 SNEGSKA (reference sequence). The germline V and J ends were trimmed by 2 bases and 7 bases, with 14 bases remaining between them. The CDR3 bases are TGCAGTGCTAGAACACAGGACGGGCGCGGGGAGCTGTTTTTT. Residues: CSARTQDGRGELFF.

This clonotype was observed at least ten times. The J gene is TRBJ2-3, the V gene TRBV7-2; possible D gene TRBD1, 5 bases. Germline CDR1 SGHTA, CDR2 FQGNSA. The CDR3 covers 15 residues. V dropped 2 bases and J dropped 2 bases, with 11 bases sitting between them. This CDR3 reads CASSLKGLSTDTQYF. The CDR3 nucleotides are TGTGCCAGCAGCTTAAAGGGGCTTTCCACAGATACGCAGTATTTT.

This clonotype has ten or more counts. This chain links TRBV10-3 with TRBJ2-1; 7 bases map to TRBD1. Germline-derived CDR1 and CDR2 are ENHRY and SYGVKD. The trim removed 11 bases at V and 1 base at J, leaving 5 bases unmatched. The CDR3 extends over 13 amino acids. CDR3 sequence (DNA): TGTGCCGTCCAGGGGGAATCCTACAATGAGCAGTTCTTC. The encoded protein is CAVQGESYNEQFF.

This clonotype was detected a few times. The chain links TRBV7-2 to TRBJ2-2; TRBD1 agrees at 9 bases. Germline values: CDR1 SGHTA, CDR2 FQGNSA. The CDR3 length is 15 residues. V lost 1 base to trimming and J lost 4 bases; unmatched junction nucleotides: 1. CDR3 amino acids: CASSLDRGRTGELFF. The CDR3 DNA reads as TGTGCCAGCAGCTTAGACAGGGGGCGCACCGGGGAGCTGTTTTTT.

This clonotype was detected many times. The rearrangement links TRBV20-1 to TRBJ2-3; maybe TRBD1 (6 bases). Trimming removed 6 bases from V and 1 base from J, with 11 bases in between. The V gene's germline CDR1 is DFQATT and CDR2 SNEGSKA (reference sequence). The CDR3 is made up of 13 amino acids. CDR3 sequence: CSAPGHGTDTQYF. In nucleotides, the CDR3 is TGCAGTGCCCCGGGACACGGCACAGATACGCAGTATTTT.

In this sample, this clonotype turned up a few times. The V gene is TRBV7-2, the J gene TRBJ1-2, with 7 bases fitting TRBD1. CDR3 length equals 14 residues. The V segment lost 1 base and the J segment 7 bases; nucleotides outside the gene matches: 6. Looked up from germline, CDR1 is SGHTA and CDR2 is FQGNSA. CDR3 DNA: TGTGCCAGCAGCTTAGAAGGGGGCGATTTTGGCTACACCTTC. Its translation is CASSLEGGDFGYTF.

This clonotype was counted a few times. The gene calls are TRBV24-1 and TRBJ2-3; possibly TRBD2 for D (7 bases). Germline values: CDR1 KGHDR, CDR2 SFDVKD. The V end lost 1 base, the J end lost 6 bases, and 16 bases lay between the germline ends. This CDR3 contains 16 residues. The CDR3 sequence: CATSDFRGGQVDTQYF. CDR3 nucleotides: TGTGCCACCAGTGATTTTAGGGGGGGCCAGGTGGATACGCAGTATTTT.

In this sample, this clonotype turned up many times. One end of the junction varies from germline; a read error may be responsible. The chain links TRBV4-3 to TRBJ2-7; 7 positions match TRBD1. Germline lookup yields CDR1 LGHNA and CDR2 YSLEER. The CDR3 covers 14 residues. The CDR3 region is CASSQRQGSYEQYF. Here the CDR3 DNA reads TGTGCCAGCAGCCAAAGACAGGGTTCCTACGAGCAGTACTTC.

The chain couples TRBV14 to TRBJ2-5, with no clear D. The CDR3 spans 15 residues. V shed 4 bases and J shed 3 bases, with 15 bases lying between them. CDR1 SGHDN and CDR2 FVKESK come from the germline V gene. In DNA, the CDR3 is TGTGCCAGCAGCCCCCCAAAGGCGGCGAAAGAGACCCAGTACTTC. It codes for CASSPPKAAKETQYF.

This clonotype has a count of ten or more. The chain joins TRBV6-1 to TRBJ1-2; D possibly corresponds to TRBD1 (6 bases). Germline lookup yields CDR1 MNHNS and CDR2 SASEGT. The CDR3 totals 14 residues. V was shortened by 8 bases and J by 0 bases, with 13 bases between the two germline ends. CDR3 protein: CASAGTPTNYGYTF. CDR3 sequence (DNA): TGTGCCAGCGCGGGGACACCTACTAACTATGGCTACACCTTC.

This clonotype turned up a few times. The CDR3 sequence is CASSAQGSYEQYV. The CDR3 DNA reads TGTGCCAGCAGCGCACAGGGGTCCTACGAGCAGTACGTC. The J gene is TRBJ2-7, the V gene TRBV11-2, with TRBD1 matching over 7 bases. Germline V lookup: CDR1 SGHAT, CDR2 FQNNGV. The length of the CDR3 is 13 residues. Trimming took 5 bases from V and 1 from J; bases not matched to a gene: 2.

This chain links TRBV19 with TRBJ2-3; 9 bases fit TRBD1. V dropped 6 bases and J dropped 1; count of bases not matched to a gene: 5. CDR1 LNHDA and CDR2 SQIVND come from the germline V gene (reference sequence). CDR3 length: 15 residues. CDR3 protein: CASSSGTGRTDTQYF. CDR3 bases: TGTGCCAGTAGCTCCGGGACAGGGCGCACAGATACGCAGTATTTT.

This clonotype appeared many times. The chain couples TRBV25-1 to TRBJ2-5, with 7 bases that match TRBD1. The J segment lost 5 bases and the V segment lost 1 base, leaving 7 bases of the junction unmatched. The CDR3 totals 15 residues. Looked up from germline, CDR1 is MGHDK and CDR2 is SYGVNS. The CDR3 DNA reads as TGTGCCAGCAGTGAATCAGGGGGAATACGTGAGACCCAGTACTTC. Amino acid sequence: CASSESGGIRETQYF.

This clonotype was seen at least ten times. The chain joins TRBV6-4 to TRBJ2-3; weak D call: TRBD2 (6 bases). Trimming pared 7 bases from V and 4 bases from J, leaving 21 bases between. Germline assignment: CDR1 MRHNA and CDR2 SNTAGT. CDR3 length: 16 amino acids. In DNA, the CDR3 is TGTGCCAGCATCCGCCATAGCGGTCCCCCACCAGATACGCAGTATTTT. This codes for CASIRHSGPPPDTQYF.

This clonotype was detected ten times or more. The chain joins TRBV20-1 to TRBJ2-1, with 13 bases aligning to TRBD2. The CDR3 is 16 residues long. V was pared by 5 bases and J by 4 bases, with 8 bases of the junction left unmatched. Germline loops: CDR1 DFQATT, CDR2 SNEGSKA (reference sequence). CDR3 DNA: TGCAGTGCTGCATTACTAGCGGGGGGGCTATACAATGAGCAGTTCTTC. It encodes CSAALLAGGLYNEQFF.

In DNA, the CDR3 is TGTGCCAGCAGTTCCACCGCCCCCGGAGGCCCAGATACGCAGTATTTT. Protein product: CASSSTAPGGPDTQYF. The chain is built from TRBV27 and TRBJ2-3, with D perhaps matching TRBD2 (5 bases). V lost 4 bases, J lost 4 bases, and 18 bases lay in between. Germline V gene sequence: CDR1 MNHEY, CDR2 SMNVEV (reference sequence). There are 16 residues in the CDR3.

This clonotype was observed at least ten times. The genes are TRBV10-3 and TRBJ1-1; the D gene is possibly TRBD1 (6 bases). V was clipped by 6 bases and J by 1 base, with 12 bases between them. This CDR3 contains 14 residues. The germline CDR1 and CDR2 sequences are ENHRY and SYGVKD. Here the CDR3 DNA reads TGTGCCATCAGGGCAGACAGGCCGAACACTGAAGCTTTCTTT. This translates into CAIRADRPNTEAFF.

This clonotype was seen ten or more times. This sequence joins TRBV20-1 and TRBJ1-5; 7 nucleotides align to TRBD1. The CDR3 is 17 residues long. Trimming removed 1 base from V and 0 bases from J; junction bases left unmatched: 9. Germline-derived CDR1 and CDR2 are DFQATT and SNEGSKA (reference sequence). The CDR3 sequence: CSARGIDRDYSNQPQHF. The CDR3 bases are TGCAGTGCTAGAGGTATAGACAGGGATTATAGCAATCAGCCCCAGCATTTT.

This clonotype was observed many times. This chain links TRBV20-1 with TRBJ2-3; TRBD1 might be the D (5 bases). The CDR3 sequence is 15 residues long. Germline V gives CDR1 DFQATT, CDR2 SNEGSKA (reference sequence). Trimming stripped 0 bases from V and 3 bases from J, with 13 bases between. CDR3 region: CSARDRRQGTDTQYF. In DNA form, the CDR3 reads TGCAGTGCTAGAGATAGACGGCAGGGTACAGATACGCAGTATTTT.

The V and J genes are TRBV7-8 and TRBJ2-1, with no clear D. Germline lookup yields CDR1 SGHVS and CDR2 FQNEAQ. The CDR3 length is 15 residues. V was shortened by 5 bases and J by 2 bases, with 13 bases between the two germline ends. Written as DNA, the CDR3 is TGTGCCAGCAGCCCCTCGGCCAGGCCCTACAATGAGCAGTTCTTC. Its protein product is CASSPSARPYNEQFF.